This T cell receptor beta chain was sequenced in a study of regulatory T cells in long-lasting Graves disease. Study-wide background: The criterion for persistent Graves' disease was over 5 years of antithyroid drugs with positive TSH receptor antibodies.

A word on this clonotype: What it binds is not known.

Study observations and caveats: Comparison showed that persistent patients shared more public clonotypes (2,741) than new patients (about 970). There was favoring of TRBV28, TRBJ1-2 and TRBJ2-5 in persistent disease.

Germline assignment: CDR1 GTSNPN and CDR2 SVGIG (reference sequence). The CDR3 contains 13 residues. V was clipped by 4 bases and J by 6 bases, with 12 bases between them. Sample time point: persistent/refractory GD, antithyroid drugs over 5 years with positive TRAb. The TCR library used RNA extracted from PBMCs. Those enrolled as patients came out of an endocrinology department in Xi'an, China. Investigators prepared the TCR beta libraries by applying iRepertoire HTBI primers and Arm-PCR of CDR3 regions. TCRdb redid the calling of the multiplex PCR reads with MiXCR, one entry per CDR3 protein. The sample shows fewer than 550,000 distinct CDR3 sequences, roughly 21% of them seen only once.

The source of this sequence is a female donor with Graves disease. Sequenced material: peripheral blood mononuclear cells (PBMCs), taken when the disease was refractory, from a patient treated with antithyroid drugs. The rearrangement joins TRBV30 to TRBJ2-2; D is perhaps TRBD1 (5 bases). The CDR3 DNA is TGTGCCTGGACCCCCCCAGGGTCCGGGGAGCTGTTTTTT. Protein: CAWTPPGSGELFF.